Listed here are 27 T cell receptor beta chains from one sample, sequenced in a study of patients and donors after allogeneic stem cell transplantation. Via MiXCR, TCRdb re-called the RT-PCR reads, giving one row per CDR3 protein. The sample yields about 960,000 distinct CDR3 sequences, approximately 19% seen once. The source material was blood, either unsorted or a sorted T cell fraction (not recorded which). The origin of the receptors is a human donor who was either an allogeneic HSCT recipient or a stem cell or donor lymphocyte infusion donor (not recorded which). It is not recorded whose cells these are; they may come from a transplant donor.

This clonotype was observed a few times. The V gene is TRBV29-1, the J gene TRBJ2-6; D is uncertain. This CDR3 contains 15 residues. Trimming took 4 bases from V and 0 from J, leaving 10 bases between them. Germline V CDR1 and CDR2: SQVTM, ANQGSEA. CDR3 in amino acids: CSVVYRSSGANVLTF. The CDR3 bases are TGCAGCGTTGTGTACAGATCCTCTGGGGCCAACGTCCTGACTTTC.

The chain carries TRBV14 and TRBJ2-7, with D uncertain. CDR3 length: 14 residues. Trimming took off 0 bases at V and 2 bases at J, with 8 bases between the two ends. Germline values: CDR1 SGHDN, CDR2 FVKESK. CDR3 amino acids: CASSQEYSTYEQYF. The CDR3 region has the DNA TGTGCCAGCAGCCAAGAGTACAGTACCTACGAGCAGTACTTC.

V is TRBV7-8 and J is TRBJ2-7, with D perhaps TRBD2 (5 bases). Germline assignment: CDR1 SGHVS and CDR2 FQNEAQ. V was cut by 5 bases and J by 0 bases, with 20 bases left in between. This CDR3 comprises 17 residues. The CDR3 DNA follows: TGTGCCAGCAGCACCCCCCACGGGTTCACTAGCTCCTACGAGCAGTACTTC. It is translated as CASSTPHGFTSSYEQYF.

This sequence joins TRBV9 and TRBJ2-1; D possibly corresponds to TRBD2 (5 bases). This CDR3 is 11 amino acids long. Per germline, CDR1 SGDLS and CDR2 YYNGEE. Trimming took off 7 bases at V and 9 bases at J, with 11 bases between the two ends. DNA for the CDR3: TGTGCCAGCTCCCGGGGTCCTGAGCAGTTCTTC. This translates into CASSRGPEQFF.

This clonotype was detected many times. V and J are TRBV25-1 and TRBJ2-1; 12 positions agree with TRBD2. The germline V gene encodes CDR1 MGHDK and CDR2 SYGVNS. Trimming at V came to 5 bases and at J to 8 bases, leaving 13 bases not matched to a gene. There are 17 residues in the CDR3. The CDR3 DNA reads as TGTGCCAGCAGTATGGCTAGCGGGAGGGCTAACGGCTATGAGCAGTTCTTC. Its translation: CASSMASGRANGYEQFF.

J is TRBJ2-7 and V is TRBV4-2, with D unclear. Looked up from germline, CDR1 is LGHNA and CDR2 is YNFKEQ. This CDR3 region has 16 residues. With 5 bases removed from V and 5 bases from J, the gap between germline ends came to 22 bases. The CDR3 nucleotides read TGTGCCAGCAGCGGGTCAGGATGGAGCAAGTTCGACGAGCAGTACTTC. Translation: CASSGSGWSKFDEQYF.

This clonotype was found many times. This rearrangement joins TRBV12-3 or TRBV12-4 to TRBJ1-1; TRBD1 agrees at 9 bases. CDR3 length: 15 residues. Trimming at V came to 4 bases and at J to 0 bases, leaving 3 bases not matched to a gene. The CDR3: CASSYGQGLNTEAFF. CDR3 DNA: TGTGCCAGCAGTTATGGACAGGGGCTGAACACTGAAGCTTTCTTT.

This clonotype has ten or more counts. CDR3 sequence (DNA): TGTGCCACCAGCACCACCCAATTGGGGGGAGTAAGCACCGGGGAGCTGTTTTTT. Its protein product is CATSTTQLGGVSTGELFF. The rearrangement joins TRBV15 to TRBJ2-2; maybe TRBD2 (6 bases). The ends were cut back, 4 bases at V and 4 bases at J, with 22 bases in the middle. Germline CDR1 LNHNV, CDR2 YYDKDF (reference sequence). The CDR3 is 18 amino acids.

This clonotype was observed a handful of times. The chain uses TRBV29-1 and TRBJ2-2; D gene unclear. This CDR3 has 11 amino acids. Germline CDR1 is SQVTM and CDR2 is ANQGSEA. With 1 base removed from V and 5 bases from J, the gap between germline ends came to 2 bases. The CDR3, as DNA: TGCAGCGTTGAAGTGACCGGGGAGCTGTTTTTT. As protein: CSVEVTGELFF.

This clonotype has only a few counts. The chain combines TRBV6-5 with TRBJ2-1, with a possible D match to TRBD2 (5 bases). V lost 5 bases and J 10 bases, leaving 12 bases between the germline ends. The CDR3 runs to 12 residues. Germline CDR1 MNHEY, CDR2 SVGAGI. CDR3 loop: CASSHRDREQFF. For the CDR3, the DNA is TGTGCCAGCAGTCACCGGGATCGGGAGCAGTTCTTC.

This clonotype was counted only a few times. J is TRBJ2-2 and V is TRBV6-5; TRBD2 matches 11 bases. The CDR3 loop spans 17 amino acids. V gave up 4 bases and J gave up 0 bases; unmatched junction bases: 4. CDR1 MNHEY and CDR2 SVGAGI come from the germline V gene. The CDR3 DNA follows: TGTGCCAGCAGTTCTCCTAGCGGGGGGACGAACACCGGGGAGCTGTTTTTT. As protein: CASSSPSGGTNTGELFF.

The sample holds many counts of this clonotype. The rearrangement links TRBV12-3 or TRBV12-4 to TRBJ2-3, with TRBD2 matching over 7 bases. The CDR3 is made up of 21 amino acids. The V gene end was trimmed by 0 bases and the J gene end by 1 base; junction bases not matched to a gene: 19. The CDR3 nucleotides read TGTGCCAGCAGTTTAGCGCGGCGGCTAGCGGACTTCCTCAGGGGCACAGATACGCAGTATTTT. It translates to CASSLARRLADFLRGTDTQYF.

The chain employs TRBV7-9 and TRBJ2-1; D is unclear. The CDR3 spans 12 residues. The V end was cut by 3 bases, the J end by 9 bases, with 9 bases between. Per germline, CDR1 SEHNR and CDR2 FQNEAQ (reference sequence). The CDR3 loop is CASSFLQREQFF. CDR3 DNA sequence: TGTGCCAGCAGCTTTCTTCAGCGTGAGCAGTTCTTC. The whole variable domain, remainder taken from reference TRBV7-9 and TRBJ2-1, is DTGVSQNPRHKITKRGQNVTFRCDPISEHNRLYWYRQTLGQGPEFLTYFQNEAQLEKSRLLSDRFSAERPKGSFSTLEIQRTEQGDSAMYLCASSFLQREQFFGPGTRLTVL.

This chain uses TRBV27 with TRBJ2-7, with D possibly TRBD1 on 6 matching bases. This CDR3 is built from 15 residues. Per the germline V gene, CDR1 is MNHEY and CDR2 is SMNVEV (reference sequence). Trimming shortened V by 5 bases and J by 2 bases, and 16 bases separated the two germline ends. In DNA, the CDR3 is TGTGCCAGCAGTCCCCGGACAGCCCTAACCTACGAGCAGTACTTC. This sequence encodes CASSPRTALTYEQYF.

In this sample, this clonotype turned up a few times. For the CDR3, the DNA is TGTGCCAGTAGCACGAACCTAGCGGGAGTAGGGTATGAGCAGTTCTTC. It specifies CASSTNLAGVGYEQFF. This chain joins TRBV19 and TRBJ2-1, with 10 bases aligning to TRBD2. The CDR3 is 16 amino acids. CDR1 LNHDA and CDR2 SQIVND come from the germline V gene (reference sequence). V lost 6 bases to trimming and J lost 8 bases; unmatched junction nucleotides: 13.

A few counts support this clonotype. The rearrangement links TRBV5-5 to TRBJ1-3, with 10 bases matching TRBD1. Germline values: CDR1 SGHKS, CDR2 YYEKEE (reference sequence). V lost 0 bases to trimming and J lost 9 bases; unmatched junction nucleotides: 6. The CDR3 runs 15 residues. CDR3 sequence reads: CASSLAGTGVRTIYF. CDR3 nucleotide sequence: TGTGCCAGCAGCTTGGCCGGGACAGGGGTGCGCACCATATATTTT.

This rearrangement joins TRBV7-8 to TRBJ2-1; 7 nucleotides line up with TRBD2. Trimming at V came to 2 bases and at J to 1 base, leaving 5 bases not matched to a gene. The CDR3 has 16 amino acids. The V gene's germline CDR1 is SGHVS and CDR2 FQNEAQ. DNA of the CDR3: TGTGCCAGCAGCTTAATGGGAGGGGCATCCTACAATGAGCAGTTCTTC. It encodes CASSLMGGASYNEQFF.

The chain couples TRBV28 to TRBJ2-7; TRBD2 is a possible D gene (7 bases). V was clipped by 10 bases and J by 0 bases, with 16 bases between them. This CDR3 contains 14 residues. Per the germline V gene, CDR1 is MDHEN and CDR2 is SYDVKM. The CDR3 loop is CATEEGGASYEQYF. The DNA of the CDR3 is TGTGCCACCGAAGAGGGGGGGGCCTCCTACGAGCAGTACTTC.

This CDR3 is CSANQGYGYTF. The CDR3 coding sequence is TGCAGTGCTAACCAGGGCTATGGCTACACCTTC. The chain uses TRBV20-1 and TRBJ1-2; D is perhaps TRBD1 (5 bases). CDR3 size: 11 residues. Trimming stripped 4 bases from V and 4 bases from J, with 7 bases between. Germline V gene data show CDR1 as DFQATT and CDR2 as SNEGSKA (reference sequence).

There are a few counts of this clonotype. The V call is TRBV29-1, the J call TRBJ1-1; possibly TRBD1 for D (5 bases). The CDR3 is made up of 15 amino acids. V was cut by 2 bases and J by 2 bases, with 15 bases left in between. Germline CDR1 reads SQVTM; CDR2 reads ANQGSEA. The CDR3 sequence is CSVERGPKVNTEAFF. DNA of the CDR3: TGCAGCGTTGAAAGGGGACCCAAGGTTAACACTGAAGCTTTCTTT.

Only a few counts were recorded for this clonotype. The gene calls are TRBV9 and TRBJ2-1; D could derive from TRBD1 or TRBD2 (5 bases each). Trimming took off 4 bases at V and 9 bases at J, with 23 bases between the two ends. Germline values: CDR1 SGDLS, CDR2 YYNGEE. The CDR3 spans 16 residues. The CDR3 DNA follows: TGTGCCAGCAGCCCATCCTGGACGGGACCTACCACTGAGCAGTTCTTC. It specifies CASSPSWTGPTTEQFF.

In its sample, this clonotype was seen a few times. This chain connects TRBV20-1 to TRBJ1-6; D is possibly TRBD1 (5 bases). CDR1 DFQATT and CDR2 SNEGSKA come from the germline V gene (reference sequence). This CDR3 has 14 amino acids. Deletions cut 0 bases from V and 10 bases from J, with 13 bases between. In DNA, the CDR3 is TGCAGTGCTAGAGATCGTAGGGGTGGATCACCCCTCCACTTT. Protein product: CSARDRRGGSPLHF.

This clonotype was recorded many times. The CDR3 DNA reads as TGTGCCAGCACCGATACACTCCCCTCCTACAATGAGCAGTTCTTC. Amino acid sequence: CASTDTLPSYNEQFF. The J gene is TRBJ2-1, the V gene TRBV12-3 or TRBV12-4, with D hard to call. The CDR3 is made up of 15 amino acids. V was cut by 7 bases and J by 0 bases, with 13 bases left in between.

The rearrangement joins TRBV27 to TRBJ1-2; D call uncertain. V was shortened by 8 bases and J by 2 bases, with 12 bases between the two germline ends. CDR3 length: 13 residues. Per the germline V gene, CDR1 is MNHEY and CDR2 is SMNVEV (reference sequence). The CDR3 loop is CASRPGENYGYTF. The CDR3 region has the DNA TGTGCCAGCCGCCCGGGTGAGAACTATGGCTACACCTTC.

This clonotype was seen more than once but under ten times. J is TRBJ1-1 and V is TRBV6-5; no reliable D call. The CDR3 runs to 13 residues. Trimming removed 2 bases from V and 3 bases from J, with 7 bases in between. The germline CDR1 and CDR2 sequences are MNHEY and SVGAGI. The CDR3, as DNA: TGTGCCAGCAGTTACAAGGTCGACACTGAAGCTTTCTTT. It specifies CASSYKVDTEAFF.

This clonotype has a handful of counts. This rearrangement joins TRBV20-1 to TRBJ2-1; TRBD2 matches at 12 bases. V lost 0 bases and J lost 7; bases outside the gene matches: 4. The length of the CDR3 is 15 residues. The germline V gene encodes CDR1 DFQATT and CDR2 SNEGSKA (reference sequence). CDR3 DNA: TGCAGTGCTAGAGATCGCGGACTAGCGGGGAATGAGCAGTTCTTC. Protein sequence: CSARDRGLAGNEQFF.

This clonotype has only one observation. CDR3 sequence (DNA): TGTGCCAGCAGCTTACGCCCCCTGGGCAGGGGGTCGGGCACAGATACGCAGTATTTT. This gives the protein CASSLRPLGRGSGTDTQYF. The V gene is TRBV11-1, the J gene TRBJ2-3; TRBD1 aligns across 7 bases. The germline gives CDR1 SGHAT, CDR2 FQDESV (reference sequence). V was clipped by 2 bases and J by 1 base; unmatched bases: 15. This CDR3 spans 19 amino acids.